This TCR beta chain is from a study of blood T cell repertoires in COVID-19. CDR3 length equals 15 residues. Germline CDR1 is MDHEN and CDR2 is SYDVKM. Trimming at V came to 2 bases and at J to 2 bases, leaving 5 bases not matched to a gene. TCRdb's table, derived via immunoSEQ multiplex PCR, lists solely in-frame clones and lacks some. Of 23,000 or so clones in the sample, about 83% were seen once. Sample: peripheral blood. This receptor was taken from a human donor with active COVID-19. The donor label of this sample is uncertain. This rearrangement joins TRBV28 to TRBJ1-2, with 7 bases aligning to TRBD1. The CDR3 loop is CASSLTGAPNYGYTF. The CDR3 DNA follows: TGTGCCAGCAGTTTAACAGGGGCCCCAAACTATGGCTACACCTTC.